This T cell receptor (beta chain) was profiled in a study of blood T cell repertoires in COVID-19. Study details: From the United States, Italy and Spain came samples of acute and convalescent COVID-19. The cDNA or gDNA used as material had been derived from T cells, B-cell-depleted T cells, or PBMCs.

The CDR3 is made up of 24 amino acids. In germline, CDR1 is MDHEN, CDR2 SYDVKM. J was trimmed by 4 bases and V by 5 bases; bases with no gene match: 31. Per the original data handling: From reference gene primer amplification, estimates of nucleated cell counts were derived. TCRdb keeps only in-frame clones here, not all; method: immunoSEQ multiplex PCR. V and J calls and clone size are given by that table; D and trimming were obtained from the DNA. This sample carries more than 350,000 clones, about 89% of them seen once, and the ten largest clones take about 9.4%. Sequencing was done on a sample of peripheral blood. The chain carries TRBV28 and TRBJ2-3; 12 nucleotides line up with TRBD1. The sequence was obtained from a woman aged 30 to 39 with COVID-19, enrolled during active disease. CDR3 sequence reads: CASSGVPPGGQGAVAGGPADTQYF. The CDR3 DNA follows: TGTGCCAGCAGTGGGGTACCGCCGGGGGGACAGGGGGCTGTGGCGGGAGGGCCCGCAGATACGCAGTATTTT.